One T cell receptor beta chain is described in this entry. Antigen: not known. The PCR made use of 60 Vbeta and 13 Jbeta primers. Repertoires were generated with immunoSEQ multiplex PCR, while TCRdb's copy carries only in-frame clones and drops some. The table has 100,000 to 150,000 clones, roughly four fifths seen once. The entry originates in a study of cytomegalovirus exposure and HLA in healthy donors. The study's findings and limits: A classifier reportedly called cytomegalovirus status with high sensitivity and specificity.

Sequencing was carried out using PBMCs. The sequence was collected from a man aged 45 to 65 in good health and CMV-seronegative.

Here the CDR3 DNA reads TGTGCCAGCAGCTTAGGGGGAGGTGGGGCTGAAGCTTTCTTT. Protein sequence: CASSLGGGGAEAFF. This sequence joins TRBV7-2 and TRBJ1-1, with D unresolved. Germline CDR1 reads SGHTA; CDR2 reads FQGNSA. The CDR3 is 14 residues long. V lost 1 base and J lost 6, with 12 bases in between.